A single sample is the source of the 24 T cell receptor beta chains below, sequenced in a study of T-cell reconstitution after alpha-beta-depleted transplantation in children. As it was prepared, the TCRbeta library received unique molecular identifiers. One entry per CDR3 protein, called by TCRdb with MiXCR from the PCR reads. The sample records some 340,000 distinct CDR3 sequences, about 9.3% being singletons. The sequencing used PBMCs from the stem cell graft donor, collected from the stem cell graft. Receptors were obtained from a human donor who donated a stem cell graft to a child with acute lymphoblastic leukemia.

This clonotype was seen ten or more times. This chain uses TRBV5-1 with TRBJ2-7, with 8 bases lining up with TRBD1. V shed 4 bases and J 6 bases; nucleotides not matched to a gene: 9. Germline CDR1 SGHRS, CDR2 YFSETQ. This CDR3 comprises 14 residues. CDR3 in DNA: TGCGCCAGCAGCCCCGACAGGGGATCTTCCGAGCAGTACTTC. Translating it yields CASSPDRGSSEQYF. The variable domain in full, with the rest retrieved from reference TRBV5-1 and TRBJ2-7, is KAGVTQTPRYLIKTRGQQVTLSCSPISGHRSVSWYQQTPGQGLQFLFEYFSETQRNKGNFPGRFSGRQFSNSRSEMNVSTLELGDSALYLCASSPDRGSSEQYFGPGTRLTVT.

The sample holds many counts of this clonotype. The CDR3 DNA reads TGTGCCAGCAGCTTAGCGGGACGGGCGAACACTGAAGCTTTCTTT. Protein product: CASSLAGRANTEAFF. The rearrangement uses TRBV7-9 and TRBJ1-1, with D maybe TRBD1 (5 bases). The CDR3 extends over 15 amino acids. V lost 0 bases and J 1 base, leaving 9 bases between the germline ends. The germline gives CDR1 SEHNR, CDR2 FQNEAQ (reference sequence).

In this sample, this clonotype turned up a few times. A read error may produce the germline difference seen at one junction end. The chain is built from TRBV29-1 and TRBJ2-3, with a weak D call TRBD2 (7 bases). This CDR3 comprises 15 residues. CDR1 SQVTM and CDR2 ANQGSEA come from the germline V gene. The CDR3 protein is CSVITGQTSTDTQYF. The CDR3 region has the DNA TGCAGCGTCATAACAGGGCAGACTAGCACAGATACGCAGTATTTC.

This clonotype was counted many times. The chain carries TRBV5-1 and TRBJ2-7; 9 bases align to TRBD1. J was trimmed by 2 bases and V by 4 bases; bases with no gene match: 4. The V gene's germline CDR1 is SGHRS and CDR2 YFSETQ. This CDR3 is 14 amino acids long. In DNA, the CDR3 is TGCGCCAGCAGCATGGGACAGGGTCCCTACGAGCAGTACTTC. This gives the protein CASSMGQGPYEQYF.

This clonotype was detected only a few times. The chain has TRBV19 and TRBJ2-1; D gene ambiguous. CDR3 length: 13 residues. In germline, CDR1 is LNHDA, CDR2 SQIVND (reference sequence). The V end lost 6 bases, the J end lost 5 bases, and 11 bases lay between the germline ends. In DNA, the CDR3 is TGTGCCAGTAGCGCAAGTGTGAACAATGAGCAGTTCTTC. Its protein is CASSASVNNEQFF.

This clonotype was counted a few times. This chain uses TRBV12-3 or TRBV12-4 with TRBJ1-2; 7 bases are a match to TRBD1. This CDR3 contains 13 residues. J lost 8 bases, V lost 5 bases, and 8 bases had no gene match. The CDR3 coding sequence is TGTGCCAGCAGTGCCCGACAGGGTCGCGGCTACACCTTC. Translating it yields CASSARQGRGYTF.

The chain employs TRBV4-1 and TRBJ1-3; D unresolved. CDR1 and CDR2 from the germline V gene are MGHRA and YSYEKL. The V and J ends lost 1 base and 2 bases respectively, with 6 bases between them. The CDR3 covers 14 residues. This chain's CDR3 is CASSQAGAGNTIYF. The CDR3 region has the DNA TGCGCCAGCAGCCAAGCGGGTGCTGGAAACACCATATATTTT.

At least ten counts were recorded for this clonotype. The chain has TRBV5-1 and TRBJ1-1; TRBD1 matches at 9 bases. The CDR3 is 15 residues long. Germline lookup yields CDR1 SGHRS and CDR2 YFSETQ. J was trimmed by 2 bases and V by 5 bases; bases with no gene match: 7. The CDR3 coding sequence is TGCGCCAGCAGTCCCCGGACAGGGGCCAACACTGAAGCTTTCTTT. Translated: CASSPRTGANTEAFF. Complete variable domain (other parts from reference TRBV5-1 and TRBJ1-1): KAGVTQTPRYLIKTRGQQVTLSCSPISGHRSVSWYQQTPGQGLQFLFEYFSETQRNKGNFPGRFSGRQFSNSRSEMNVSTLELGDSALYLCASSPRTGANTEAFFGQGTRLTVV.

This clonotype was found many times. The V call is TRBV5-1, the J call TRBJ2-1, with D maybe TRBD2 (6 bases). The CDR3 extends over 15 amino acids. Trimming stripped 1 base from V and 4 bases from J, with 12 bases between. Germline V CDR1 and CDR2: SGHRS, YFSETQ. CDR3: CASSLLWDSYNEQFF. The CDR3 coding sequence is TGCGCCAGCAGCTTGTTATGGGACTCATACAATGAGCAGTTCTTC.

This clonotype was picked up many times. The chain combines TRBV7-8 with TRBJ1-2; D is perhaps TRBD1 (6 bases). The ends were cut back, 5 bases at V and 3 bases at J, with 10 bases in the middle. Germline values: CDR1 SGHVS, CDR2 FQNEAQ. This CDR3 region has 13 residues. DNA of the CDR3: TGTGCCAGCAGCCTACAGGGTGACTATGGCTACACCTTC. Amino acids: CASSLQGDYGYTF.

This clonotype has a handful of counts. The chain is built from TRBV7-9 and TRBJ2-7; 16 bases map to TRBD2. Germline assignment: CDR1 SEHNR and CDR2 FQNEAQ (reference sequence). The CDR3 is made up of 17 amino acids. After removal of 5 bases from V and 5 bases from J, the junction contained 9 bases not matched to a gene. The CDR3 bases are TGTGCCAGCAGCCCAAGGGGACTAGCGGGAGGGCCCCACGAGCAGTACTTC. This sequence encodes CASSPRGLAGGPHEQYF.

V is TRBV3-1 and J is TRBJ2-7; 7 nucleotides agree with TRBD2. Germline loops: CDR1 LGHDT, CDR2 YNNKEL (reference sequence). Losses at the gene ends were 4 bases for V and 0 bases for J; bases not matched to a gene: 9. CDR3 length: 16 amino acids. CDR3 loop: CASSLSPGRGSYEQYF. The CDR3 DNA is TGTGCCAGCAGCCTATCACCAGGGAGGGGCTCCTACGAGCAGTACTTC.

V gene TRBV29-1 combines with J gene TRBJ2-1; a weak D match, TRBD2 (6 bases). This CDR3 has 12 residues. CDR1 is SQVTM and CDR2 is ANQGSEA in the germline V gene. V lost 7 bases and J lost 10, with 17 bases in between. CDR3 sequence: CSAGTSSGEQFF. The CDR3, as DNA: TGCAGCGCCGGGACTTCCTCAGGGGAGCAGTTCTTC.

This clonotype was counted ten times or more. Here the CDR3 DNA reads TGCGCCAGCAGCCCCGGACAGGGCAATGAGCAGTTCTTC. This encodes CASSPGQGNEQFF. This chain links TRBV5-1 with TRBJ2-1, with TRBD1 matching over 8 bases. The trim removed 4 bases at V and 6 bases at J, leaving 3 bases unmatched. CDR1 and CDR2 from the germline V gene are SGHRS and YFSETQ. CDR3 length: 13 amino acids.

This clonotype came up a few times. The chain employs TRBV12-3 or TRBV12-4 and TRBJ2-2; D gene unclear. The CDR3 is 15 residues long. The V end lost 8 bases, the J end lost 0 bases, and 13 bases lay between the germline ends. CDR3 sequence: CASLPIGTNTGELFF. CDR3 sequence (DNA): TGTGCCAGCCTCCCTATAGGGACGAACACCGGGGAGCTGTTTTTT.

This clonotype has more than one count but fewer than ten. The chain carries TRBV7-9 and TRBJ1-2, with D perhaps matching TRBD1 (6 bases). Germline-derived CDR1 and CDR2 are SEHNR and FQNEAQ (reference sequence). This CDR3 has 12 residues. Deletions cut 10 bases from V and 8 bases from J, with 17 bases between. The CDR3 DNA follows: TGTGCCATCGGGGACTCAGGGGCGGGCTACACCTTC. Protein: CAIGDSGAGYTF.

The gene calls are TRBV9 and TRBJ2-3; perhaps TRBD2 as D (6 bases). Deletions cut 1 base from V and 4 bases from J, with 16 bases between. In germline, CDR1 is SGDLS, CDR2 YYNGEE. This CDR3 has 16 residues. CDR3: CASSVNRDSLSDTQYF. The CDR3 bases are TGTGCCAGCAGCGTAAACCGGGACTCTCTCTCAGATACGCAGTATTTT.

This clonotype was counted a few times. The chain is built from TRBV29-1 and TRBJ2-7; 9 bases are shared with TRBD1. The CDR3 extends over 14 amino acids. V gave up 6 bases and J gave up 2 bases; unmatched junction bases: 8. Germline V gene data show CDR1 as SQVTM and CDR2 as ANQGSEA. CDR3 in amino acids: CSVLVGTGPYEQYF. The CDR3 DNA reads as TGCAGCGTCCTGGTCGGGACAGGGCCCTACGAGCAGTACTTC.

The sample holds a few counts of this clonotype. The chain joins TRBV28 to TRBJ1-5; possibly TRBD1 for D (5 bases). The CDR3 has 19 amino acids. The V gene lost 3 bases and the J gene lost 4 bases, with 25 bases spanning the gap. Germline V gene lookup returns CDR1 MDHEN and CDR2 SYDVKM. DNA for the CDR3: TGTGCCAGCAGTTTGGGGTTGTGGAAGGACAACGAATCTAATCAGCCCCAGCATTTT. Translated, it gives CASSLGLWKDNESNQPQHF.

This clonotype was found many times. V is TRBV2 and J is TRBJ2-7; D unresolved. Trimming removed 6 bases from V and 2 bases from J, with 11 bases in between. The CDR3 spans 13 residues. The germline CDR1 and CDR2 sequences are SNHLY and FYNNEI. The CDR3 region is CASSERRAYEQYF. The CDR3 DNA sequence: TGTGCCAGCAGCGAGAGGCGAGCCTACGAGCAGTACTTC.

The chain uses TRBV29-1 and TRBJ1-4; D is unclear. Germline CDR1 reads SQVTM; CDR2 reads ANQGSEA. The CDR3 is 12 residues long. Here the CDR3 DNA reads TGCACCGTGATCGTCCCAAATGAAAAACTGTTTTTT. Amino acid sequence: CTVIVPNEKLFF.

The rearrangement uses TRBV7-2 and TRBJ2-7; 8 bases match TRBD2. V gave up 5 bases and J gave up 1 base; unmatched junction bases: 7. Germline CDR1 reads SGHTA; CDR2 reads FQGNSA. This CDR3 contains 15 residues. CDR3 protein: CASSPDSGGSYEQYF. The CDR3 DNA follows: TGTGCCAGCAGCCCGGACTCGGGGGGGTCCTACGAGCAGTACTTC.

In this sample, this clonotype turned up a few times. The rearrangement links TRBV11-2 to TRBJ2-7; 10 bases align to TRBD2. Germline values: CDR1 SGHAT, CDR2 FQNNGV. The CDR3 has 18 residues. Trimming at V came to 0 bases and at J to 0 bases, leaving 8 bases not matched to a gene. CDR3 in amino acids: CASSLEASGGLSSYEQYF. Here the CDR3 DNA reads TGTGCCAGCAGCTTAGAAGCTAGCGGGGGTCTGAGCTCCTACGAGCAGTACTTC.

The CDR3 coding sequence is TGTGCCAGCAGCGTGTCGCCGGGACTAGCGGAGAAAGAGACCCAGTACTTC. It encodes CASSVSPGLAEKETQYF. V gene TRBV9 combines with J gene TRBJ2-5, with TRBD2 matching over 11 bases. The ends lost 2 bases at V and 3 bases at J; junction bases unmatched: 9. There are 17 residues in the CDR3. The germline V gene encodes CDR1 SGDLS and CDR2 YYNGEE.